This TCR beta chain was found in a study of tumor-infiltrating lymphocytes in primary liver carcinoma. This CDR3 spans 18 amino acids. CDR1 MNHNS and CDR2 SASEGT come from the germline V gene. Trimming removed 8 bases from V and 0 bases from J, with 23 bases in between. Unsorted whole blood served as the source of blood RNA, and germline DNA was extracted as well. TCR beta cDNA came from about 0.45 ug total RNA, primed with a constant-region primer. It was through three nested multiplex PCR rounds of slightly modified ARM-PCR that TCR beta libraries arose. The study ran its first two PCR rounds for around 10 cycles each, using TRBV1-TRBV30 forward primers and a C-beta reverse primer. TCRdb reprocessed the multiplex PCR reads via MiXCR and lists one record per CDR3 protein. This sample has 180,000 or so distinct CDR3 sequences, with 60% found just once.

V usage is TRBV6-1 and J usage is TRBJ1-5, with no clear D. The sequence was obtained from a middle-aged man with primary liver carcinoma and hepatitis B virus infection. Sequencing was carried out using peripheral blood. The CDR3 region is CASGIRAQSRYSNQPQHF. The CDR3 nucleotides read TGTGCCAGCGGTATCCGCGCACAAAGCCGTTATAGCAATCAGCCCCAGCATTTT.